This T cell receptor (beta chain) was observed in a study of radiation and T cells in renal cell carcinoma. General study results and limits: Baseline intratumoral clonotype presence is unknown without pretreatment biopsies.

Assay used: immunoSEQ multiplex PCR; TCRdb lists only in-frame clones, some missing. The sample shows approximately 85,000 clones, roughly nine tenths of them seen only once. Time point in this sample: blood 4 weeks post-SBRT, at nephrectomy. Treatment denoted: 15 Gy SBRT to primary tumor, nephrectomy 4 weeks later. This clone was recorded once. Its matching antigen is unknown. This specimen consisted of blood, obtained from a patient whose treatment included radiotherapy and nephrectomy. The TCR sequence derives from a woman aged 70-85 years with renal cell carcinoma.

In DNA, the CDR3 is TGTGCCTGGAGCTGGGAGACTAATGAAAAACTGTTTTTT. This translates into CAWSWETNEKLFF. This sequence joins TRBV30 and TRBJ1-4, with no clear D. The CDR3 is 13 amino acids. Trimming took off 3 bases at V and 2 bases at J, with 7 bases between the two ends. Per the germline V gene, CDR1 is GTSNPN and CDR2 is SVGIG (reference sequence).